A single sample is the source of the 22 T cell receptor beta chains below, sequenced in a study of graft-versus-host responses after intestinal transplantation. The repertoire was sequenced with immunoSEQ multiplex PCR; TCRdb's copy has only in-frame clones and lacks some. This sample has about 39,000 clones, with just under 90% found just once. Sequencing used PBMCs, obtained about nine months after transplant. The receptors derive from a human patient who received an intestinal transplant, so some T cells may come from the graft donor.

The chain uses TRBV27 and TRBJ2-7, with D possibly called TRBD1 or TRBD2 (5 bases each). The CDR3 is made up of 14 amino acids. The germline gives CDR1 MNHEY, CDR2 SMNVEV (reference sequence). V was pared by 3 bases and J by 3 bases, with 12 bases between. The CDR3 nucleotides are TGTGCCAGCAGTTTGGTGGGGGACGGCTACGAGCAGTACTTC. Its translation is CASSLVGDGYEQYF.

V is TRBV7-8 and J is TRBJ2-1; D unresolved. With 0 bases removed from V and 10 bases from J, the gap between germline ends came to 13 bases. Per the germline V gene, CDR1 is SGHVS and CDR2 is FQNEAQ. This CDR3 is built from 14 residues. CDR3 region: CASSLAPYEREQFF. In DNA form, the CDR3 reads TGTGCCAGCAGCTTAGCCCCCTACGAGCGAGAGCAGTTCTTC.

As regards this clone: A read error may account for a junction end that differs from germline. J is TRBJ2-4 and V is TRBV10-1, with 10 bases identical to TRBD1. This CDR3 has 15 amino acids. Per the germline V gene, CDR1 is WNHNN and CDR2 is SYGVQD (reference sequence). CDR3 loop: CASSEGQGSENIQYF. The CDR3 bases are TGCGCCAGTAGTGAGGGACAGGGGAGCGAAAACATTCAGTACTTC.

The chain has TRBV6-6 and TRBJ2-1, with D hard to call. The CDR3 contains 13 residues. V was cut by 10 bases and J by 0 bases, with 10 bases left in between. Germline CDR1 is MNHNY and CDR2 is SVGAGI (reference sequence). As DNA, the CDR3 is TGTGCCACCGCTTCTAGCTCCTACAATGAGCAGTTCTTC. Translated: CATASSSYNEQFF.

The CDR3: CASSLGLRGATNEKLFF. CDR3 bases: TGTGCCAGCAGCTTAGGGCTTCGCGGGGCGACTAATGAAAAACTGTTTTTT. This rearrangement joins TRBV11-2 to TRBJ1-4, with a possible D match to TRBD1 (5 bases). This CDR3 is built from 17 residues. Trimming left V 1 base short and J 2 bases short, with 14 bases between. Germline V gene sequence: CDR1 SGHAT, CDR2 FQNNGV. The whole variable domain, remainder taken from reference TRBV11-2 and TRBJ1-4, is EAGVAQSPRYKIIEKRQSVAFWCNPISGHATLYWYQQILGQGPKLLIQFQNNGVVDDSQLPKDRFSAERLKGVDSTLKIQPAKLEDSAVYLCASSLGLRGATNEKLFFGSGTQLSVL.

This clone was observed a single time. V is TRBV7-9 and J is TRBJ2-5, with 7 bases that match TRBD1. Germline values: CDR1 SEHNR, CDR2 FQNEAQ (reference sequence). Germline trimming cut 4 bases from V and 3 bases from J; bases unmatched to any gene: 17. This CDR3 has 18 residues. CDR3 residues: CASSSRPLTGSEEETQYF. Here the CDR3 DNA reads TGTGCCAGCAGCTCCCGCCCTCTGACAGGGTCGGAGGAAGAGACCCAGTACTTC.

The chain is built from TRBV10-1 and TRBJ2-3; perhaps D is TRBD1 or TRBD2 (5 bases each). CDR3 size: 15 residues. Germline assignment: CDR1 WNHNN and CDR2 SYGVQD (reference sequence). The ends were cut back, 7 bases at V and 6 bases at J, with 20 bases in the middle. The CDR3 loop reads CASNFGTSLPDTQYF. The CDR3 nucleotides read TGCGCCAGCAACTTTGGGACCTCCCTTCCGGATACGCAGTATTTT.

The chain employs TRBV5-5 and TRBJ2-3; 9 positions agree with TRBD1. V was clipped by 2 bases and J by 11 bases; unmatched bases: 21. CDR1 is SGHKS, CDR2 YYEKEE, per germline (reference sequence). This CDR3 spans 18 amino acids. The CDR3 protein is CASSFLVTRQGGLVRQYF. The CDR3 DNA follows: TGTGCCAGCAGCTTCCTCGTTACTCGACAGGGGGGATTAGTGAGGCAGTATTTT.

The rearrangement joins TRBV7-9 to TRBJ2-2; 8 bases are shared with TRBD2. Per the germline V gene, CDR1 is SEHNR and CDR2 is FQNEAQ (reference sequence). V shed 6 bases, J shed 2 bases, and the junction held 5 bases outside the gene matches. There are 15 residues in the CDR3. The DNA of the CDR3 is TGTGCCAGCAGTCCCGCGGGGGGAAACACCGGGGAGCTGTTTTTT. Translation gives CASSPAGGNTGELFF.

The chain recombines TRBV5-1 with TRBJ1-1; 9 nucleotides line up with TRBD1. Germline lookup yields CDR1 SGHRS and CDR2 YFSETQ. This CDR3 is 17 amino acids long. V lost 4 bases to trimming and J lost 0 bases; unmatched junction nucleotides: 10. In DNA, the CDR3 is TGCGCCAGCAGCCTGGCCGGGACAGGGACAGTGAACACTGAAGCTTTCTTT. Translation: CASSLAGTGTVNTEAFF.

V and J are TRBV9 and TRBJ2-7; TRBD1 aligns across 8 bases. CDR1 is SGDLS, CDR2 YYNGEE, per germline. The ends lost 0 bases at V and 3 bases at J; junction bases unmatched: 5. The CDR3 loop spans 15 amino acids. In nucleotides, the CDR3 is TGTGCCAGCAGCGTAGAGTCGACAGGGGTCTACGAGCAGTACTTC. This translates into CASSVESTGVYEQYF.

The chain joins TRBV11-2 to TRBJ2-7; the D is unclear. The CDR3 consists of 13 residues. CDR1 and CDR2 (germline): SGHAT, FQNNGV. Between the trimmed V and J ends, which lost 4 bases and 3 bases, there was a span of 10 bases. In DNA form, the CDR3 reads TGTGCCAGCAGCTCCCTCACGGGCTACGAGCAGTACTTC. Amino acid sequence: CASSSLTGYEQYF.

CDR3 coding DNA: TGCGCCAGCAGCCCTCAAAGGGGCTCCTACGAGCAGTACTTC. Protein: CASSPQRGSYEQYF. V gene TRBV4-1 combines with J gene TRBJ2-7; weak D call: TRBD1 (5 bases). The germline V gene encodes CDR1 MGHRA and CDR2 YSYEKL. The CDR3 has 14 amino acids. V dropped 4 bases and J dropped 0 bases, with 10 bases sitting between them.

The V gene is TRBV18, the J gene TRBJ2-7; 9 bases agree with TRBD1. From germline, CDR1 is KGHSH and CDR2 LQKENI. The J segment lost 6 bases and the V segment lost 3 bases, leaving 6 bases of the junction unmatched. This CDR3 has 14 residues. The CDR3 region has the DNA TGTGCCAGCTCACCGGGACAGGGATTGCTCGAGCAGTACTTC. Amino acids: CASSPGQGLLEQYF.

This chain joins TRBV4-1 and TRBJ2-2; perhaps TRBD2 as D (6 bases). The CDR3 covers 15 residues. Germline V gives CDR1 MGHRA, CDR2 YSYEKL. The V and J ends lost 4 bases and 1 base respectively, with 10 bases between them. The CDR3 spells CASSPRLGNTGELFF. The CDR3 nucleotides are TGCGCCAGCAGCCCCCGACTAGGGAACACCGGGGAGCTGTTTTTT.

The genes are TRBV5-1 and TRBJ1-1; D ambiguous. V lost 1 base and J 3 bases, leaving 10 bases between the germline ends. Germline V lookup: CDR1 SGHRS, CDR2 YFSETQ. CDR3 size: 14 residues. The DNA of the CDR3 is TGCGCCAGCAGCTTGTACTCAGCGGACACTGAAGCTTTCTTT. Its translation: CASSLYSADTEAFF.

The sample holds one count of this clone. This same CDR3 is encoded by further DNA sequences in the sample. The V and J genes are TRBV4-2 and TRBJ2-3; 10 positions agree with TRBD2. Germline-derived CDR1 and CDR2 are LGHNA and YNFKEQ. After removal of 0 bases from V and 1 base from J, the junction contained 7 bases not matched to a gene. The CDR3 spans 18 residues. CDR3 loop: CASSQDFSSGGRTDTQYF. The CDR3 region has the DNA TGTGCCAGCAGCCAAGATTTTAGTAGCGGGGGGCGCACAGATACGCAGTATTTT.

The chain uses TRBV4-1 and TRBJ2-1, with D hard to call. The CDR3 is 17 residues long. Between the trimmed V and J ends, which lost 1 base and 0 bases, there was a span of 13 bases. CDR1 is MGHRA and CDR2 is YSYEKL in the germline V gene. The CDR3 loop is CASSQGAAPSSYNEQFF. The DNA of the CDR3 is TGCGCCAGCAGCCAAGGTGCGGCTCCTAGCTCCTACAATGAGCAGTTCTTC.

This clone came up a few times. V gene TRBV5-4 combines with J gene TRBJ1-1; 7 bases are shared with TRBD1. V shed 4 bases and J 1 base; nucleotides not matched to a gene: 4. There are 14 residues in the CDR3. Germline values: CDR1 SGHNT, CDR2 YYREEE (reference sequence). In DNA, the CDR3 is TGTGCCAGCAGCACCTACAGGGGGAACACTGAAGCTTTCTTT. Amino acids: CASSTYRGNTEAFF.

A single count supports this clone. V and J are TRBV7-9 and TRBJ1-6; D may be TRBD1 (5 bases). The germline V and J ends were trimmed by 4 bases and 3 bases, with 10 bases remaining between them. The CDR3 runs to 15 residues. CDR1 is SEHNR, CDR2 FQNEAQ, per germline (reference sequence). CDR3 coding DNA: TGTGCCAGCAGCTACGACAGCCTCTATAATTCACCCCTCCACTTT. Its protein product is CASSYDSLYNSPLHF.

In its sample, this clone was seen once. The chain has TRBV19 and TRBJ2-7; 8 bases are shared with TRBD2. CDR1 is LNHDA, CDR2 SQIVND, per germline (reference sequence). This CDR3 region has 15 residues. V lost 2 bases and J lost 9; bases outside the gene matches: 12. The CDR3 spells CASSILSGGRWRQYF. The CDR3 coding sequence is TGTGCCAGTAGTATACTAAGCGGGGGAAGGTGGCGGCAGTACTTC.

This clone was detected only once. V is TRBV14 and J is TRBJ2-7, with TRBD1 matching over 7 bases. CDR1 and CDR2 (germline): SGHDN, FVKESK. The CDR3 contains 14 residues. Losses at the gene ends were 1 base for V and 4 bases for J; bases not matched to a gene: 4. The CDR3 DNA is TGTGCCAGCAGCCAAGTAGAGGGGGCGTACGAGCAGTACTTC. Protein sequence: CASSQVEGAYEQYF.